The present TCR beta chain was sequenced within a study of siplizumab effects on memory and regulatory T cells. Cells that made up the mixed lymphocyte reaction were cocultured at 37°C for 6 to 7 days. The germline V gene encodes CDR1 SEHNR and CDR2 FQNEAQ (reference sequence). The CDR3 runs to 15 residues. V was trimmed by 0 bases and J by 0 bases, leaving 6 bases between them. TCRdb's copy holds only in-frame clones and misses some; the assay was immunoSEQ multiplex PCR. The table records some 300 clones, roughly two thirds of them present only once. As to this clone: Its matching antigen is unknown.

The origin of this receptor is a human donor in good health; the cells came from an allogeneic mixed lymphocyte reaction. The sequencing input was CFSE-low (dividing) CD8+ T cells sorted from an allogeneic mixed lymphocyte reaction. The chain is built from TRBV7-9 and TRBJ2-4, with D perhaps TRBD1 (5 bases). DNA for the CDR3: TGTGCCAGCAGCTTAGCAGGGGAAGCCAAAAACATTCAGTACTTC. Translating it yields CASSLAGEAKNIQYF. Complete variable domain (other parts from reference TRBV7-9 and TRBJ2-4): DTGVSQNPRHKITKRGQNVTFRCDPISEHNRLYWYRQTLGQGPEFLTYFQNEAQLEKSRLLSDRFSAERPKGSFSTLEIQRTEQGDSAMYLCASSLAGEAKNIQYFGAGTRLSVL.